The 5 T cell receptor beta chains in this list originate from one sample, sequenced in a study of shared clonotypes between healthy human individuals. It was CD45RO-negative cells, positively selected for CCR7, that made up naive CD8 cells, with terminally differentiated effector memory CD45RA+ cells excluded. Libraries were prepared by immunoSEQ multiplex PCR; TCRdb keeps only in-frame clonotypes and omits some of them. The sample has about 2.1 million clones, 93% seen once. The sequencing input was naive CD8+ T cells from PBMCs. Receptor source: a man between 18 and 35 years old in good health. Some clones in this sample may be carry-over from other donors' samples.

The chain uses TRBV18 and TRBJ1-1, with D uncertain. Germline assignment: CDR1 KGHSH and CDR2 LQKENI. The CDR3 length is 17 residues. Trimming took 2 bases from V and 0 from J, leaving 16 bases between them. CDR3 sequence reads: CASSPRMIDLMNTEAFF. CDR3 bases: TGTGCCAGCTCACCAAGGATGATAGACCTAATGAACACTGAAGCTTTCTTT.

The rearrangement links TRBV6-5 to TRBJ2-5; TRBD1 agrees at 10 bases. TRBJ2-7 matches the DNA end more closely, so the J call is doubtful. Germline loops: CDR1 MNHEY, CDR2 SVGAGI. The CDR3 has 15 residues. CDR3 coding DNA: TGTGCCAGCAGTTACTCGGGACAGGGGTCCTACGAGCAGTACTTC. Encoded protein: CASSYSGQGSYEQYF.

This clone showed up just once. The V and J genes are TRBV28 and TRBJ1-5; D gene unclear. The CDR3 length is 15 residues. The ends were cut back, 6 bases at V and 6 bases at J, with 18 bases in the middle. The germline V gene encodes CDR1 MDHEN and CDR2 SYDVKM. DNA of the CDR3: TGTGCCAGCAGACCCCTAACCAAACGGGGTCAGCCCCAGCATTTT. Translation gives CASRPLTKRGQPQHF.

The table lists this clone with a few counts. The chain carries TRBV2 and TRBJ1-1; D might be TRBD1 (5 bases). V was pared by 4 bases and J by 2 bases, with 14 bases between. Germline V CDR1 and CDR2: SNHLY, FYNNEI. The CDR3 contains 15 residues. The CDR3 nucleotides are TGTGCCAGCAGTGTTCTTCGGGGGGTCAACACTGAAGCTTTCTTT. Protein sequence: CASSVLRGVNTEAFF.

The rearrangement joins TRBV5-8 to TRBJ2-5; TRBD2 matches at 11 bases. The germline V gene encodes CDR1 SGHTS and CDR2 YDEGEE. V was clipped by 4 bases and J by 5 bases; unmatched bases: 4. The CDR3 runs to 14 residues. CDR3 sequence: CASSGTSGRETQYF. CDR3 DNA: TGTGCCAGCAGCGGGACTAGCGGTCGGGAGACCCAGTACTTC.